What follows are 25 T cell receptor beta chains derived from one specimen sequenced in a study of cytomegalovirus exposure and HLA in healthy donors. Use of 60 Vbeta and 13 Jbeta primers characterized the PCR. The table came from immunoSEQ multiplex PCR; TCRdb's copy has only in-frame clones and leaves some out. The repertoire includes roughly 110,000 clones, about three quarters of them detected once, and around 7.8% sits in the top ten. Sequencing was done on a sample of PBMCs. All receptors come from a man aged 25-40 years in good health and CMV-seronegative.

The rearrangement uses TRBV29-1 and TRBJ2-5, with 8 bases aligning to TRBD2. J gave up 1 base and V 5 bases, and 6 bases lay outside the gene matches. This CDR3 comprises 14 residues. CDR1 is SQVTM, CDR2 ANQGSEA, per germline. The CDR3 loop is CSVPTGGFQETQYF. For the CDR3, the DNA is TGCAGCGTTCCGACGGGAGGGTTCCAAGAGACCCAGTACTTC.

This sequence joins TRBV19 and TRBJ1-1; no definite D call. The CDR3 loop spans 13 amino acids. The ends were cut back, 3 bases at V and 2 bases at J, with 7 bases in the middle. Germline assignment: CDR1 LNHDA and CDR2 SQIVND (reference sequence). DNA of the CDR3: TGTGCCAGTAGTATCGGCGGAAACACTGAAGCTTTCTTT. Translated, it gives CASSIGGNTEAFF. The full variable domain, in which reference TRBV19 and TRBJ1-1 provide the parts outside the CDR3, is DGGITQSPKYLFRKEGQNVTLSCEQNLNHDAMYWYRQDPGQGLRLIYYSQIVNDFQKGDIAEGYSVSREKKESFPLTVTSAQKNPTAFYLCASSIGGNTEAFFGQGTRLTVV.

The genes are TRBV5-1 and TRBJ2-7; 9 bases are shared with TRBD2. Per the germline V gene, CDR1 is SGHRS and CDR2 is YFSETQ. V dropped 2 bases and J dropped 2; count of bases not matched to a gene: 5. The CDR3 consists of 15 residues. The CDR3 here is CASSFGGGAPYEQYF. Written as DNA, the CDR3 is TGCGCCAGCAGCTTCGGCGGGGGGGCTCCCTACGAGCAGTACTTC.

The chain is built from TRBV30 and TRBJ2-1; 9 nucleotides line up with TRBD1. The germline gives CDR1 GTSNPN, CDR2 SVGIG (reference sequence). The J segment lost 15 bases and the V segment lost 4 bases, leaving 7 bases of the junction unmatched. This CDR3 is 11 amino acids long. The CDR3 nucleotides are TGTGCCTGGACTCGGGACAGGGTTTTGTTCTTC. Amino acids: CAWTRDRVLFF.

V gene TRBV5-6 combines with J gene TRBJ2-7, with 9 nucleotides matching TRBD1. The CDR3 runs to 14 residues. After removal of 4 bases from V and 4 bases from J, the junction contained 6 bases not matched to a gene. CDR1 and CDR2 from the germline V gene are SGHDT and YYEEEE. CDR3 sequence reads: CASSPGTGLYEQYF. For the CDR3, the DNA is TGTGCCAGCAGCCCCGGGACAGGGCTTTACGAGCAGTACTTC.

The V and J genes are TRBV5-6 and TRBJ2-7, with 8 bases matching TRBD1. J lost 7 bases, V lost 0 bases, and 9 bases had no gene match. The CDR3 consists of 15 residues. Germline CDR1 SGHDT, CDR2 YYEEEE. CDR3 residues: CASSLVRQGALEQYF. For the CDR3, the DNA is TGTGCCAGCAGCTTGGTCAGGCAGGGGGCGCTTGAGCAGTACTTC.

The chain has TRBV6-6 and TRBJ2-1, with 13 positions matching TRBD2. V lost 5 bases to trimming and J lost 6 bases; unmatched junction nucleotides: 4. The length of the CDR3 is 15 residues. Germline values: CDR1 MNHNY, CDR2 SVGAGI (reference sequence). CDR3 sequence: CASSLTSGRANEQFF. The CDR3 region has the DNA TGTGCCAGCAGTCTTACTAGCGGGAGGGCCAATGAGCAGTTCTTC.

The chain is built from TRBV10-2 and TRBJ1-2; D uncertain. Germline V gene sequence: CDR1 WSHSY, CDR2 SAAADI. The CDR3 has 15 residues. Trimming pared 0 bases from V and 4 bases from J, leaving 12 bases between. In DNA, the CDR3 is TGCGCCAGCAGTGAGTCCCCTAGATTTAGCTATGGCTACACCTTC. Its protein is CASSESPRFSYGYTF.

This clone was seen only a few times. The rearrangement links TRBV28 to TRBJ1-1; TRBD1 is a possible D gene (5 bases). The CDR3 is made up of 16 amino acids. CDR1 is MDHEN, CDR2 SYDVKM, per germline. The V end was cut by 5 bases, the J end by 1 base, with 17 bases between. The CDR3 DNA is TGTGCCAGCAGTCCCGAAAGGGGTCCCGCGAACACTGAAGCTTTCTTT. It yields the protein CASSPERGPANTEAFF.

V usage is TRBV7-2 and J usage is TRBJ2-7; TRBD2 matches at 9 bases. The trim removed 5 bases at V and 2 bases at J, leaving 4 bases unmatched. This CDR3 comprises 14 residues. Germline CDR1 and CDR2: SGHTA and FQGNSA. CDR3 amino acids: CASSLTSGPYEQYF. In nucleotides, the CDR3 is TGTGCCAGCAGCCTGACTAGCGGACCCTACGAGCAGTACTTC.

To note about this clone: The conserved final phenylalanine or tryptophan is absent from the CDR3, which likely points to a read error. The chain joins TRBV7-3 to TRBJ1-1; 8 bases match TRBD1. This CDR3 has 13 amino acids. J lost 4 bases, V lost 3 bases, and 1 base had no gene match. Germline lookup yields CDR1 SGHTA and CDR2 FQGTGA. The CDR3 loop reads CASSFTGGTEAFL. The CDR3 region has the DNA TGTGCCAGCAGCTTCACAGGGGGCACTGAAGCTTTCCTT.

Only a few counts were recorded for this clone. The V gene is TRBV18, the J gene TRBJ2-7, with D possibly TRBD1 on 5 matching bases. This CDR3 region has 15 residues. Germline CDR1 and CDR2: KGHSH and LQKENI. The V end was cut by 2 bases, the J end by 0 bases, with 11 bases between. The CDR3 region is CASSPLDRNSYEQYF. CDR3 sequence (DNA): TGTGCCAGCTCACCATTAGACAGAAACTCCTACGAGCAGTACTTC. Drawing the rest from reference TRBV18 and TRBJ2-7, the complete variable domain is NAGVMQNPRHLVRRRGQEARLRCSPMKGHSHVYWYRQLPEEGLKFMVYLQKENIIDESGMPKERFSAEFPKEGPSILRIQQVVRGDSAAYFCASSPLDRNSYEQYFGPGTRLTVT.

This clone was observed a few times. The chain links TRBV4-1 to TRBJ2-3, with a weak D call TRBD1 (6 bases). Germline lookup yields CDR1 MGHRA and CDR2 YSYEKL. The CDR3 sequence is 11 residues long. V was cut by 5 bases and J by 13 bases, with 13 bases left in between. The CDR3 DNA reads TGCGCCAGCAGCTGGGGACACCCCGAGTATTTT. This sequence encodes CASSWGHPEYF.

V is TRBV5-1 and J is TRBJ1-3, with a weak D call TRBD1 (5 bases). The CDR3 totals 16 residues. Trimming left V 4 bases short and J 0 bases short, with 14 bases between. Per germline, CDR1 SGHRS and CDR2 YFSETQ. The CDR3 DNA sequence: TGCGCCAGCAGCCTCACAGGAGTTTCCTCTGGAAACACCATATATTTT. Amino acid sequence: CASSLTGVSSGNTIYF.

This sequence joins TRBV9 and TRBJ2-3; D uncertain. V was cut by 0 bases and J by 10 bases, with 18 bases left in between. CDR3 length: 15 amino acids. Per germline, CDR1 SGDLS and CDR2 YYNGEE. DNA for the CDR3: TGTGCCAGCAGCGTAGCGGAGTCTAGGAAGTTTCCGCAGTATTTT. Translating gives CASSVAESRKFPQYF.

The chain couples TRBV7-8 to TRBJ2-3, with a possible D match to TRBD2 (7 bases). V was trimmed by 3 bases and J by 6 bases, leaving 16 bases between them. This CDR3 is 15 amino acids long. The V gene's germline CDR1 is SGHVS and CDR2 FQNEAQ. In DNA, the CDR3 is TGTGCCAGCAGCTTTATCACGGGGGGCCGCGATACGCAGTATTTT. Protein: CASSFITGGRDTQYF.

This clone has more than one count but fewer than ten. The V call is TRBV5-4, the J call TRBJ2-7, with 7 bases fitting TRBD1. Germline V CDR1 and CDR2: SGHNT, YYREEE (reference sequence). The CDR3 is 14 residues long. J lost 2 bases, V lost 0 bases, and 2 bases had no gene match. This CDR3 is CASSLDRGPYEQYF. The CDR3 DNA follows: TGTGCCAGCAGCTTGGACAGGGGTCCCTACGAGCAGTACTTC.

This chain joins TRBV21-1 and TRBJ1-2; the table's D call, TRBD1, has no DNA check behind it. TRBV21-1 is described as a pseudogene. This CDR3 is built from 17 residues. CDR3 region: CASSKVGRGPSISGYTF. The CDR3 nucleotides read TGTGCCAGCAGCAAAGTGGGCAGGGGCCCCTCGATCTCTGGCTACACCTTC.

The chain joins TRBV5-8 to TRBJ1-1; TRBD1 agrees at 8 bases. Losses at the gene ends were 4 bases for V and 1 base for J; bases not matched to a gene: 9. Germline V gene data show CDR1 as SGHTS and CDR2 as YDEGEE. The CDR3 covers 16 residues. DNA of the CDR3: TGTGCCAGCAGCACTTACACCGGGACAGGGAACACTGAAGCTTTCTTT. Residues: CASSTYTGTGNTEAFF.

The chain is built from TRBV6-1 and TRBJ2-1; TRBD2 aligns across 8 bases. This CDR3 is built from 15 residues. J lost 0 bases, V lost 6 bases, and 4 bases had no gene match. Germline loops: CDR1 MNHNS, CDR2 SASEGT. CDR3 protein: CASSRRGGSYNEQFF. DNA of the CDR3: TGTGCCAGCAGCCGTCGGGGGGGCTCCTACAATGAGCAGTTCTTC.

This clone came up a few times. The chain combines TRBV9 with TRBJ1-4; 9 nucleotides agree with TRBD1. The V segment lost 3 bases and the J segment 3 bases; nucleotides outside the gene matches: 12. The germline V gene has CDR1 SGDLS and CDR2 YYNGEE. This CDR3 is built from 18 residues. This CDR3 reads CASSEGPGQGRANEKLFF. The DNA for the CDR3 is TGTGCCAGCAGCGAAGGTCCGGGACAGGGTAGGGCTAATGAAAAACTGTTTTTT.

The rearrangement links TRBV30 to TRBJ2-1; D perhaps matches TRBD2 (5 bases). Trimming shortened V by 2 bases and J by 0 bases, and 8 bases separated the two germline ends. From germline, CDR1 is GTSNPN and CDR2 SVGIG (reference sequence). This CDR3 contains 14 residues. The CDR3 DNA is TGTGCCTGGAGTCCGGACTCCTCCTACAATGAGCAGTTCTTC. It is translated as CAWSPDSSYNEQFF.

The genes are TRBV29-1 and TRBJ1-2; 10 positions match TRBD1. This CDR3 contains 13 residues. The V and J ends lost 4 bases and 1 base, in that order; junction bases with no gene match: 0. From germline, CDR1 is SQVTM and CDR2 ANQGSEA. The CDR3 coding sequence is TGCAGCGTTGGGGACAGGGGTAACTATGGCTACACCTTC. It translates to CSVGDRGNYGYTF. Filled out from reference TRBV29-1 and TRBJ1-2, the complete variable domain reads SAVISQKPSRDICQRGTSLTIQCQVDSQVTMMFWYRQQPGQSLTLIATANQGSEATYESGFVIDKFPISRPNLTFSTLTVSNMSPEDSSIYLCSVGDRGNYGYTFGSGTRLTVV.

The chain combines TRBV2 with TRBJ1-5, with D hard to call. The ends were cut back, 6 bases at V and 3 bases at J, with 12 bases in the middle. Germline lookup yields CDR1 SNHLY and CDR2 FYNNEI. The CDR3 extends over 14 amino acids. The CDR3 region is CASRTRSNNQPQHF. The CDR3 DNA follows: TGTGCCAGCAGAACCCGGTCCAACAATCAGCCCCAGCATTTT.

V is TRBV27 and J is TRBJ2-1; possible D gene TRBD2, 5 bases. In germline, CDR1 is MNHEY, CDR2 SMNVEV (reference sequence). CDR3 length: 17 amino acids. V shed 4 bases and J shed 0 bases, with 16 bases lying between them. The CDR3 sequence: CASSSLLDGSSYNEQFF. CDR3 nucleotide sequence: TGTGCCAGCAGTTCCCTCCTGGATGGGAGCTCCTACAATGAGCAGTTCTTC.